Listed below are T cell receptor beta chains from one sample, sequenced in a study of blood T cell repertoires in COVID-19. Here immunoSEQ multiplex PCR was the method, and the copy in TCRdb shows in-frame clones only, minus some. This table has roughly 380,000 clones, roughly 80% appearing once. Sample: peripheral blood. These TCRs come from a human donor with acute or convalescent COVID-19. The donor label of this sample is uncertain. Each CDR3 is given with its conserved first and last residue. Fields, in order: D gene, J gene, clone size, V gene, CDR3 protein, CDR3 DNA. D genes are given only for firm matches. Not every row has a clone size; where given, it reads once, few, many or a size class.

TRBD2	TRBJ2-1	NA	TRBV4-2	CASSRGSGVPDNEQFF	TGTGCCAGCAGCCGGGGAAGCGGGGTCCCAGACAATGAGCAGTTCTTC
TRBD2	TRBJ2-5	few	TRBV14	CASSQRTSAVETQYF	TGTGCCAGCAGCCAAAGGACTAGCGCGGTAGAGACCCAGTACTTC
TRBD2	TRBJ2-1	NA	TRBV15	CATSRASGRYNEQFF	TGTGCCACCAGCAGGGCTAGCGGGAGGTACAATGAGCAGTTCTTC
TRBD2	TRBJ2-1	NA	TRBV7-6	CASSLGGGPYNEQFF	TGTGCCAGCAGCTTAGGCGGGGGGCCCTACAATGAGCAGTTCTTC
TRBD1	TRBJ2-3	NA	TRBV5-1	CASSLQQGGTDTQYF	TGCGCCAGCAGTCTACAACAGGGGGGCACAGATACGCAGTATTTT
NA	TRBJ1-1	NA	TRBV10-2	CASSESRRGDEAFF	TGCGCCAGCAGTGAGTCCCGCAGGGGCGACGAAGCTTTCTTT
NA	TRBJ2-1	NA	TRBV11-3	CASSLAGGEQFF	TGTGCCAGCAGCTTAGCAGGCGGGGAGCAGTTCTTC
TRBD2	TRBJ2-3	NA	TRBV7-9	CASSHWGRGTDTQYF	TGTGCCAGCAGCCACTGGGGGAGGGGCACAGATACGCAGTATTTT
NA	TRBJ1-5	NA	TRBV24-1	CATSELSRLYSNQPQHF	TGTGCCACCAGTGAACTAAGCCGCCTGTATAGCAATCAGCCCCAGCATTTT
TRBD2	TRBJ2-5	NA	TRBV19	CASSILAGEPKETQYF	TGTGCCAGTAGTATCCTAGCGGGGGAACCTAAAGAGACCCAGTACTTC
NA	TRBJ1-6	NA	TRBV27	CASRVGVGVSSPLHF	TGTGCCAGCAGGGTAGGGGTTGGGGTGAGTTCACCCCTCCACTTT
NA	TRBJ1-3	NA	TRBV9	CASSVSGRRSGNTIYF	TGTGCCAGCAGCGTTTCGGGGAGGAGGTCTGGAAACACCATATATTTT
NA	TRBJ2-3	NA	TRBV5-1	CASNLVASSTDTQYF	TGCGCCAGCAACTTGGTAGCGAGCAGCACAGATACGCAGTATTTT
NA	TRBJ1-2	NA	TRBV3-1/TRBV3-2	CASSRGNGNYGYTF	TGTGCCAGCAGCCGAGGGAACGGTAACTATGGCTACACCTTC
TRBD2	TRBJ2-2	NA	TRBV9	CASSVGLAGGELFF	TGTGCCAGCAGCGTAGGACTAGCAGGCGGGGAGCTGTTTTTT
TRBD2	TRBJ2-2	NA	TRBV7-9	CASSLGVGLATTGELFF	TGTGCCAGCAGCTTAGGGGTGGGACTAGCGACCACCGGGGAGCTGTTTTTT
TRBD1	TRBJ2-1	few	TRBV5-4	CASSGTGTGGNEQFF	TGTGCCAGCAGCGGTACCGGGACAGGGGGCAATGAGCAGTTCTTC
TRBD1	TRBJ2-7	NA	TRBV11-3	CASSLAGQPSYEQYF	TGTGCCAGCAGCTTAGCGGGACAGCCGTCCTACGAGCAGTACTTC
TRBD1	TRBJ2-5	NA	TRBV6-5	CASSYNLGTGQETQYF	TGTGCCAGCAGTTATAACCTCGGGACAGGGCAAGAGACCCAGTACTTC
TRBD1	TRBJ1-2	few	TRBV6-5	CASSTGGPNYGYTF	TGTGCCAGCAGTACAGGGGGGCCTAACTATGGCTACACCTTC
NA	TRBJ1-6	NA	TRBV7-2	CASSSKSPYNSPLHF	TGTGCCAGCAGCTCTAAATCCCCATATAATTCACCCCTCCACTTT
TRBD1	TRBJ1-5	NA	TRBV7-8	CASSPLFGQVNQPQHF	TGTGCCAGCAGCCCTCTTTTTGGACAGGTTAATCAGCCCCAGCATTTT
NA	TRBJ2-7	NA	TRBV5-1	CASSLRAGTSYEQYF	TGCGCCAGCAGCTTGAGGGCGGGGACTTCCTACGAGCAGTACTTC
TRBD1	TRBJ1-4	NA	TRBV18	CASSPQTGDNEKLFF	TGTGCCAGCTCACCCCAGACAGGGGATAATGAAAAACTGTTTTTT
TRBD1	TRBJ1-1	NA	TRBV5-6	CASARGRSNTEAFF	TGTGCCAGCGCAAGGGGGCGATCGAACACTGAAGCTTTCTTT
NA	TRBJ2-7	NA	TRBV19	CASSPFFTGNSYEQYF	TGTGCCAGTAGCCCCTTTTTCACAGGTAATTCCTACGAGCAGTACTTC
NA	TRBJ1-3	NA	TRBV28	CASSSGELINTIYF	TGTGCCAGCAGTTCGGGGGAACTTATAAACACCATATATTTT
TRBD1	TRBJ1-2	NA	TRBV7-2	CASSKGQLLYGYTF	TGTGCCAGCAGCAAGGGACAGCTCCTCTATGGCTACACCTTC
NA	TRBJ1-2	NA	TRBV6-5	CASSTSTGPYGYTF	TGTGCCAGCAGCACTTCCACAGGGCCCTATGGCTACACCTTC
TRBD1	TRBJ2-2	NA	TRBV6-1	CASSEAGTGARTGELFF	TGTGCCAGCAGTGAAGCAGGCACAGGGGCTCGCACCGGGGAGCTGTTTTTT
TRBD1	TRBJ1-5	NA	TRBV14	CASSPPGQFNQPQHF	TGTGCCAGCAGCCCACCGGGACAGTTCAATCAGCCCCAGCATTTT
TRBD1	TRBJ1-4	NA	TRBV5-1	CASSTGGTGNEKLFF	TGCGCCAGCAGCACGGGGGGGACAGGGAACGAAAAACTGTTTTTT